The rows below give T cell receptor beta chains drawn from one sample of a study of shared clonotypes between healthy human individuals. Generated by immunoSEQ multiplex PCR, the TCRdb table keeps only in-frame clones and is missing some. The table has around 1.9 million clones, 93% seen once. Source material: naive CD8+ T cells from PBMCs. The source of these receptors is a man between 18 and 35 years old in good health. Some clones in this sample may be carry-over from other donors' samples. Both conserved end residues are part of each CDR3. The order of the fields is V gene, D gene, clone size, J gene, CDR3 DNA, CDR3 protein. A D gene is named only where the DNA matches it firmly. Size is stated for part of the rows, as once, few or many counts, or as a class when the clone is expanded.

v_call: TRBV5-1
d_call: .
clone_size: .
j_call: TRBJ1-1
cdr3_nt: TGCGCCAGCAGCTTGGGCGACTCGTTGTCCGTGAACACTGAAGCTTTCTTT
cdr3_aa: CASSLGDSLSVNTEAFF

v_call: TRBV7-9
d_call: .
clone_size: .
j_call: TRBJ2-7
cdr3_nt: TGTGCCAGCAGCTTAGGAGGCGCAGCACGGATGGGCGAGCAGTACTTC
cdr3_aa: CASSLGGAARMGEQYF

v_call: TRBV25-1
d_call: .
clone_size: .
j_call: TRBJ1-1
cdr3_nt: TGTGCCAGTACCTCTAGCGGGACCAATACTGAAGCTTTCTTT
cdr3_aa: CASTSSGTNTEAFF

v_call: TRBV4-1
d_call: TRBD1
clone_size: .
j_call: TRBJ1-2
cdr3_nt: TGCGCCAGCAGCCAAGAGAAGGCACAGGGGGTAAAGAGGTATGGCTACACCTTC
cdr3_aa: CASSQEKAQGVKRYGYTF

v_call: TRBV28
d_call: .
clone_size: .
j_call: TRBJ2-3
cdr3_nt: TGTGCCAGCAGTTTATGGGGCCAGTCTGTCACAGATACGCAGTATTTT
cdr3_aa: CASSLWGQSVTDTQYF

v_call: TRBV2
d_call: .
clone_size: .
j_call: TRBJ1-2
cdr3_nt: TGTGCCAGAAAAAGGGACGACTCCTATGGCTACACCTTC
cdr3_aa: CARKRDDSYGYTF

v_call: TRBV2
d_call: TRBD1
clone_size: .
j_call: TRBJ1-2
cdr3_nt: TGTGCCAGCGGGGGACAGGAAAAGGATGGCTACACCTTC
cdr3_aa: CASGGQEKDGYTF

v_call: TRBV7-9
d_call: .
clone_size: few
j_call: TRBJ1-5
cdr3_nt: TGTGCCAGCAGCTCGACGGGCAATCAGCCCCAGCATTTT
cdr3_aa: CASSSTGNQPQHF

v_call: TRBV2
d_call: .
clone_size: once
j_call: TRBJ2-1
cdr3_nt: TGTGCCAGCAGGGGACTCTCCTACAATGAGCAGTTCTTC
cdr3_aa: CASRGLSYNEQFF

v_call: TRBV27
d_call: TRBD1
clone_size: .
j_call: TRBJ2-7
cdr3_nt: TGTGCCAGTGCAGGGGGCCCCTACGAGCAGTACTTC
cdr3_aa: CASAGGPYEQYF

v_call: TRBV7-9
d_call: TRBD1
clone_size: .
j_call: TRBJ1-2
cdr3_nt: TGTGCCAGCAGCGAACAGGGGTCTGGCTACACCTTC
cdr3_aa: CASSEQGSGYTF

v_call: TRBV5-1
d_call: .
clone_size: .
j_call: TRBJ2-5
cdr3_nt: TGCGCCAGCAGCCTTCGGGAGACCCAGTACTTC
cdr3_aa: CASSLRETQYF

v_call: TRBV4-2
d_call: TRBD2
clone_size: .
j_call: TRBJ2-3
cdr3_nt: TGTGCCAGCAGCCCCCGGGGGGACGGGGGCACAGATACGCAGTATTTT
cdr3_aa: CASSPRGDGGTDTQYF

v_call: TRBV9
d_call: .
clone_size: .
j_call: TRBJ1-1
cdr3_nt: TGTGCCAGCAGCGGGCAACTGTACGGAGCTCTGAACACTGAAGCTTTCTTT
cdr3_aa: CASSGQLYGALNTEAFF

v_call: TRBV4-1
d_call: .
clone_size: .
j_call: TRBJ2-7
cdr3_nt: TGCGCCAGCAGCCAAACCGGGAGTTCCCGGTACGAGCAGTACTTC
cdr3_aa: CASSQTGSSRYEQYF

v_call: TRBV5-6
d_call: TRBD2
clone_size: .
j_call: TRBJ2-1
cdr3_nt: TGTGCCAGCAGCTTGGCGAGGCTAGCGGGAGTCGGCTACAATGAGCAGTTCTTC
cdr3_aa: CASSLARLAGVGYNEQFF

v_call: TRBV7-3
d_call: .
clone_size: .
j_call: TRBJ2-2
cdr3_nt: TGTGCCAGCAGCTTAATGGGTACCGGGGAGCTGTTTTTT
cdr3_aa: CASSLMGTGELFF

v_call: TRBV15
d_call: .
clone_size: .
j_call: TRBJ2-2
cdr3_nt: TGTGCCACCAGCAGAGATCTGGAAGGCGCCGGGGAGCTGTTTTTT
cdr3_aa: CATSRDLEGAGELFF

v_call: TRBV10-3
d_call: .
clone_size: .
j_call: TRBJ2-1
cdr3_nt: TGTGCCATCAGTGTACAGGTCGACAATGAGCAGTTCTTC
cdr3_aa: CAISVQVDNEQFF

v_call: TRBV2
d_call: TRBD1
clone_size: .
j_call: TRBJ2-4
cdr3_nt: TGTGCCAGCAGGGATAGACAGGGGGTCGGAAACATTCAGTACTTC
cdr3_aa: CASRDRQGVGNIQYF

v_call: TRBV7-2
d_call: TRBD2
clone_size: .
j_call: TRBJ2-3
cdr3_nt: TGTGCCAGCAGCATGAACCTGGTGTTGCGGGAGGAGGATACGCAGTATTTT
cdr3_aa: CASSMNLVLREEDTQYF

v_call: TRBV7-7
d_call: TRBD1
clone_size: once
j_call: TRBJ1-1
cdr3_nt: TGTGCCAGCAGCCCACTCACCGGGACAGTGAACACTGAAGCTTTCTTT
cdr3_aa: CASSPLTGTVNTEAFF

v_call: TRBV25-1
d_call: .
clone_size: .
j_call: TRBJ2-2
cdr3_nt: TGTGCCAGCATTTCTCCAGGGAAGAACACCGGGGAGCTGTTTTTT
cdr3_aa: CASISPGKNTGELFF

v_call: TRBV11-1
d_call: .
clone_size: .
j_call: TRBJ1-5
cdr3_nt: TGTGCCAGCAGTTGGGAGTCGGGTGGCAATCAGCCCCAGCATTTT
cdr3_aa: CASSWESGGNQPQHF

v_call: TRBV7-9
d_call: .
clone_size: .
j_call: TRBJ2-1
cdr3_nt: TGTGCCAGCACCAACCCCCAGGGGTGGGGTGAGCAGTTCTTC
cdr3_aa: CASTNPQGWGEQFF

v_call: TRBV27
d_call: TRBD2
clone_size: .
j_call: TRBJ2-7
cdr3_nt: TGTGCCAGCAGTAGCGGGAGGTCTCTCCACGAGCAGTACTTC
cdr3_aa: CASSSGRSLHEQYF

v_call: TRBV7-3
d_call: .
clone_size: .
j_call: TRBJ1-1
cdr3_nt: TGTGCCAGCAGCTTAAACCGGGTGGAAGCCTCTGAAGCTTTCTTT
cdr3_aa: CASSLNRVEASEAFF

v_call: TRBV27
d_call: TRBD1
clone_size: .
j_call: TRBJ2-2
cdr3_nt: TGTGCCAGCAGTTTCGTAGGGACAGGGACCGGGGAGCTGTTTTTT
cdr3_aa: CASSFVGTGTGELFF

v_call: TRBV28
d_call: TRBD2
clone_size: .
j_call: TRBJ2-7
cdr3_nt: TGTGCCAGCAGTAGCCCCCGGGGTAGCGGGAGGGCCTACGAGCAGTACTTC
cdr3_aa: CASSSPRGSGRAYEQYF

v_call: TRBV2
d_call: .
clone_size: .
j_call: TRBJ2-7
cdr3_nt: TGTGCCAGCAGTGACAGCAACCCCTACGAGCAGTACTTC
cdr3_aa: CASSDSNPYEQYF

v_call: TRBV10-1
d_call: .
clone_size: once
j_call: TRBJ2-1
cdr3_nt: TGCGCCAGCACAGAGCCGTACAATGAGCAGTTCTTC
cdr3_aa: CASTEPYNEQFF

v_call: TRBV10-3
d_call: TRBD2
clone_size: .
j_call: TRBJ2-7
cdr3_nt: TGTGCCATCAGCGGCGGGGGTAGCGGGACGGGGGAGCAGTACTTC
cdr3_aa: CAISGGGSGTGEQYF

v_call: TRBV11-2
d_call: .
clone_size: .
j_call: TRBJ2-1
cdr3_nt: TGTGCCAGCAGAACGGACTCGACCGAGCAGTTCTTC
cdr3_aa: CASRTDSTEQFF

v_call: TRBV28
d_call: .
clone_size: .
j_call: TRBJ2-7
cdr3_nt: TGTGCCAGCAGTTTAGGAGCAAACGAGCAGTACTTC
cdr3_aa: CASSLGANEQYF

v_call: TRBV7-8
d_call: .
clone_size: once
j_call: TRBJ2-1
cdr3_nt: TGTGCCAGCAACATACCCAGGGAAGTCAATGAGCAGTTCTTC
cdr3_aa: CASNIPREVNEQFF

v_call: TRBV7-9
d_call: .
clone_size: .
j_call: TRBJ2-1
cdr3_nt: TGTGCCAGCAACCAATTTGGGATCCTCAATGAGCAGTTCTTC
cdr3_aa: CASNQFGILNEQFF

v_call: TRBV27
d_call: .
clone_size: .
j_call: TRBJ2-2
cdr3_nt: TGTGCCAGCAGTCCTCTTCTACGAGCTTTCACCGGGGAGCTGTTTTTT
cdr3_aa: CASSPLLRAFTGELFF

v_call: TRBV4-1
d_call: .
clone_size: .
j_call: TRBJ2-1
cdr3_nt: TGCGCCAGCAGCCAACCGACAGCTTACAATGAGCAGTTCTTC
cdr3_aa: CASSQPTAYNEQFF

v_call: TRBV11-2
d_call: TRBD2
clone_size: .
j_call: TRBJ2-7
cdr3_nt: TGTGCCAGCAGCCCGACTGGGACTAGCACTTACTACGAGCAGTACTTC
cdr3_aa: CASSPTGTSTYYEQYF

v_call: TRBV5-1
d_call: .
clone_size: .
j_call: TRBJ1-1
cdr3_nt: TGCGCCAGCAGCTCCCACAGGGCCATGAACACTGAAGCTTTCTTT
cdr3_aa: CASSSHRAMNTEAFF

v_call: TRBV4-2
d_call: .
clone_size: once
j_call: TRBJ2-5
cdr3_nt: TGTGCCAGCAGCCAAGACTGGCCCCAAGAGACCCAGTACTTC
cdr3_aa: CASSQDWPQETQYF

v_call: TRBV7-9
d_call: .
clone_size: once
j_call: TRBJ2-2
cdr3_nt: TGTGCCAGCAGCTTAATCCCTACGGAGACTGCGGCGAACACCGGGGAGCTGTTTTTT
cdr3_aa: CASSLIPTETAANTGELFF

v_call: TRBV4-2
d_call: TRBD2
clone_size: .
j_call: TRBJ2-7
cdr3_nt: TGTGCCAGCAGCCAAGATCTTTGGACTAGCGGGAGCGACGAGCAGTACTTC
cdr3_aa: CASSQDLWTSGSDEQYF

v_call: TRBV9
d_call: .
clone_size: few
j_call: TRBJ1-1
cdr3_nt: TGTGCCAGCAGCGTCAGCGTTATGAACACTGAAGCTTTCTTT
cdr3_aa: CASSVSVMNTEAFF

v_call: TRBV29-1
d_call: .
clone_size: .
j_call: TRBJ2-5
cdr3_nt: TGCAGCGTTTATAGCTCCGACACTCCTCAAGAGACCCAGTACTTC
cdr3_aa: CSVYSSDTPQETQYF

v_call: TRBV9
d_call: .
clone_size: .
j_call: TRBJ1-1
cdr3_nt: TGTGCCAGCAGCTACGGAGAGAACACTGAAGCTTTCTTT
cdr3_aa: CASSYGENTEAFF